This TCR beta chain was identified in a study of control samples from healthy donors and cancer patients (dated by TCRdb to about 2020). On this clone: What this receptor recognizes is not known. No base qualities exist here, and no much larger clone lies one base off it.

From cysteine to phenylalanine, the CDR3 is 14 amino acids long. The kept DNA is CDR3 alone, 42 bases in frame from the first base. The trim is 1 base for V and 3 bases for J, with a gap of 10 bases between the germline ends. Reading the germline V gene gives CDR1 MGHRA and CDR2 YSYEKL. Receptors were amplified or captured by the immunoSEQ multiplex PCR assay. Sourced from immuneACCESS, this table was stored by TCRdb with only in-frame sequences that have V and J called. A share of the clones is absent; for the studies checked, an unresolved V gene accounts for under half, and the remainder has no known explanation. This sample gives about 170,000 clones in total; 88% of them show up just once. 4.9% of the sample rests with the top ten.

Sequenced material: blood. This sequence was found in a woman in her twenties or thirties in good health. The chain joins TRBV4-1 to TRBJ2-7; D gene: possibly TRBD2, on 6 matching bases. The CDR3 here reads CASSQVGGSYEQYF. The nucleotide sequence reads as follows: TGCGCCAGCAGCCAAGTGGGGGGAAGCTACGAGCAGTACTTC.